This record covers a single TCR beta chain. The antigen it binds to is not known. Base qualities are missing; no much larger clone stands one base away. The donors were about 40 Caucasian individuals from Russia, aged about 6 to 95 years, who were systemically healthy. Roughly 9.5 milliliters of peripheral blood were drawn from each donor into EDTA-treated Vacutainer tubes. PBMCs were isolated by Ficoll-Paque density-gradient centrifugation, with at least 7 million obtained per sample. Total RNA was extracted from PBMCs with Trizol reagent, with at least 5 micrograms obtained per sample. For every donor, flow cytometry on a PBMC aliquot measured the percentage of naive CD45RAhigh/CD27high T cells. Library preparation used 5' RACE. The instrument given in TCRdb is Illumina HiSeq 2500. A second PCR of roughly 7 to 12 cycles was run with a J-beta primer mix and a sample-barcoded 5' primer. A template-switch 5' adaptor carrying 12 random nucleotides introduced a unique molecular identifier onto each TCR beta cDNA molecule. Each sample yielded at least 2.5 million CDR3-containing paired-end reads. The Mint cDNA synthesis kit, primed by a TRBC-specific oligonucleotide, was used to synthesize first-strand cDNA from all RNA. Following uracil-DNA glycosylase treatment, a first 18-cycle PCR with universal primers M1SS and BC2_uni_R was performed on all cDNA. Per the authors' processing: Normalization of each sample was performed by random selection of 1 million high-quality reads, each carrying a distinct molecular identifier. Instead of being binned into consensus sequences, reads that shared molecular identifiers were thrown out. MiTCR, with a Q25 quality threshold and the strictest error-elimination algorithm, was used for CDR3 identification, clonotype clustering and error correction. A nonparametric unseen species model with Euler transformation was used to estimate a lower bound on total TCR beta diversity. TCRdb redid the processing of the public reads, applying fastp at Q25 and MiXCR, and retained in-frame beta chains. Each record represents a unique CDR3 protein, reported with the most common genes and DNA among its rows. The authors' filters were not applied to this entry. The table for this sample lists about 1.6 million distinct CDR3 sequences; roughly 30% of them were counted only once. The ten largest clones add up to approximately 10% of the sample.

The sample is drawn from a study of blood T cells in healthy people across ages (dated by TCRdb to about 2015). Background for the entire study: In model experiments, template switching captured roughly one uniquely barcoded TCR beta cDNA molecule for every two T cells. The study measured age-related changes in TCR beta repertoire diversity using deep sequencing normalized with unique cDNA molecular identifiers. Four age groups were formed from the donors: young (average roughly 15 years), middle-aged (just under 40), aged (around 68) and long-lived (more than 75). Donors of different ages were randomly distributed across sequencing lanes to avoid experimental bias. The study analyzed two additional independent replicas of 1 million unique cDNA reads from the same blood draw for two donors, one aged 18 to 29 and one aged 80 or older.

Looking up the germline V gene yields CDR1 MGHRA and CDR2 YSYEKL. From cysteine to phenylalanine, the CDR3 is 15 amino acids long. CDR3 DNA only is kept here, 45 bases in frame from base 1. Compared with germline, V lacks 3 bases and J lacks 1 base; bases without a gene match: 5. Study-wide conclusions, independent of this receptor: Total diversity estimates from one million sequenced T cells were considered lower bounds and underestimates. Conclusive comparison of naive and antigen-experienced compartments was prevented by the profiling of bulk unsorted PBMCs. Because donor CMV infection status was unknown, age-related changes in expanded clonotypes were potentially confounded. Compared with the aged group, the long-lived group had more naive CD4+ T cells, fewer expanded clones and increased TCR diversity, a pattern suggesting age selection. Observed TCR beta diversity per million T cells fell roughly linearly with age, and a significant reduction was already apparent by age around 40. Observed TCR beta diversity correlated strongly with the percentage of naive T cells measured by flow cytometry.

The sequenced sample was blood. The V and J segments used are TRBV4-1 and TRBJ1-1; the junction holds 7 bases that match TRBD1. The clonotype originates from a woman in her twenties or thirties in good health. This receptor has the CDR3 CASSQNRGANTEAFF. The nucleotides read TGCGCCAGCAGCCAGAACAGGGGCGCGAACACTGAAGCTTTCTTT.